This T cell receptor beta chain derives from a study of OX40 agonist ivuxolimab in advanced cancers. Assay: immunoSEQ multiplex PCR; the TCRdb copy retains only in-frame clones and omits some. The sample holds some 20,000 clones, more than 65% seen once. The CDR3 length is 14 residues. V was trimmed by 3 bases and J by 7 bases, leaving 13 bases between them. Germline V gene data show CDR1 as SGHAT and CDR2 as FQNNGV. The chain combines TRBV11-2 with TRBJ2-1, with a possible D match to TRBD1 (5 bases). The sequencing used CD4+ or CD8+ T cells sorted from blood, collected in a trial of the OX40 agonist ivuxolimab. The receptor's source is an adult with an advanced solid tumor such as melanoma, head and neck, liver or kidney cancer. For the CDR3, the DNA is TGTGCCAGCAGCTTGGCAGGGTGGTTGAATGAGCAGTTCTTC. It specifies CASSLAGWLNEQFF.